Following are 8 T cell receptor beta chains from one sample sequenced in a study of blood T cell repertoires in COVID-19. TCRdb's table, derived via immunoSEQ multiplex PCR, lists solely in-frame clones and lacks some. This table has some 120,000 clones, 70% to 85% appearing once. The specimen sequenced was peripheral blood. The source of these receptors is a man aged 65-85 years with active or convalescent COVID-19.

This clone was picked up one time. The rearrangement uses TRBV3-1 (or the pseudogene TRBV3-2) and TRBJ1-1, with 8 bases that match TRBD1. The CDR3 runs 17 residues. Losses at the gene ends were 4 bases for V and 8 bases for J; bases not matched to a gene: 18. CDR1 LGHDT and CDR2 YNNKEL come from the germline V gene (reference sequence). CDR3 in amino acids: CASSLTSRGQGPREAFF. The CDR3, as DNA: TGTGCCAGCAGCCTTACGAGCCGAGGACAGGGACCAAGGGAAGCTTTCTTT.

In its sample, this clone was seen once. The chain links TRBV5-1 to TRBJ2-1; D is undetermined. Germline V lookup: CDR1 SGHRS, CDR2 YFSETQ. V was clipped by 0 bases and J by 15 bases, with 13 bases between them. The CDR3 extends over 12 amino acids. CDR3 in amino acids: CASSLEQTPRFF. CDR3 bases: TGCGCCAGCAGCTTGGAGCAGACACCCCGGTTCTTC.

This clone was detected only a few times. This chain connects TRBV7-8 to TRBJ2-7; D is possibly TRBD2 (6 bases). CDR3 length equals 12 residues. V lost 5 bases to trimming and J lost 4 bases, with 9 bases between them. Germline V gene lookup returns CDR1 SGHVS and CDR2 FQNEAQ. As DNA, the CDR3 is TGTGCCAGCAGCAACCGGGGGTACGAGCAGTACTTC. Translated: CASSNRGYEQYF.

This rearrangement joins TRBV5-1 to TRBJ1-2; TRBD1 is a possible D gene (5 bases). V was clipped by 4 bases and J by 8 bases, with 15 bases between them. This CDR3 has 13 residues. CDR1 is SGHRS and CDR2 is YFSETQ in the germline V gene. The DNA of the CDR3 is TGCGCCAGCAGCGCGGATCAGCGGGACGGCTACACCTTC. This translates into CASSADQRDGYTF.

V is TRBV5-1 and J is TRBJ2-4, with 7 bases identical to TRBD1. The V and J ends lost 0 bases and 4 bases, in that order; junction bases with no gene match: 1. Germline V gene lookup returns CDR1 SGHRS and CDR2 YFSETQ. The CDR3 consists of 14 residues. In DNA form, the CDR3 reads TGCGCCAGCAGCTTGGCACAGGGGAAAAACATTCAGTACTTC. Its translation: CASSLAQGKNIQYF. Looking up the rest from reference TRBV5-1 and TRBJ2-4 gives the full variable domain: KAGVTQTPRYLIKTRGQQVTLSCSPISGHRSVSWYQQTPGQGLQFLFEYFSETQRNKGNFPGRFSGRQFSNSRSEMNVSTLELGDSALYLCASSLAQGKNIQYFGAGTRLSVL.

This clone was detected a few times. The genes are TRBV18 and TRBJ1-3; no definite D call. Germline V lookup: CDR1 KGHSH, CDR2 LQKENI. The CDR3 extends over 16 amino acids. V gave up 1 base and J gave up 0 bases, with 10 bases separating them. The CDR3 nucleotides are TGTGCCAGCTCACCACAAACTGGGAGCTCTGGAAACACCATATATTTT. It is translated as CASSPQTGSSGNTIYF.

The rearrangement uses TRBV6-2 or TRBV6-3 and TRBJ2-1; 9 positions match TRBD2. The CDR3 loop spans 14 amino acids. V lost 2 bases and J lost 8; bases outside the gene matches: 4. CDR1 and CDR2 (germline): MNHEY, SVGEGT. CDR3 nucleotide sequence: TGTGCCAGCAGTTACAGCGGGAGGTTCTATGAGCAGTTCTTC. It yields the protein CASSYSGRFYEQFF.

The chain links TRBV7-2 to TRBJ1-3, with 8 bases lining up with TRBD1. This CDR3 contains 13 residues. V lost 5 bases and J lost 9; bases outside the gene matches: 6. The germline gives CDR1 SGHTA, CDR2 FQGNSA. CDR3 nucleotide sequence: TGTGCCAGCAGCATCGACAGGGGAGGCACCATATATTTT. It is translated as CASSIDRGGTIYF.